A selection of T cell receptor beta chains follows, all from one sample in a study of regulatory T cells in long-lasting Graves disease. TCRdb analysed the multiplex PCR reads with MiXCR anew, one entry per CDR3 protein. This repertoire shows hundreds of thousands of distinct CDR3 sequences, 15% found once; its top ten account for 22%. The starting material was peripheral blood mononuclear cells (PBMCs), obtained at new diagnosis, from a patient treated with antithyroid drugs. These receptor sequences come from a female donor with Graves disease. Both conserved end residues are part of each CDR3. The order of the fields is V gene, J gene, D gene, clone size, CDR3 protein, CDR3 DNA. D genes are given only for firm matches. The listing skips clone size in some rows; elsewhere it reads once, few, many or a size class.

v_call: TRBV5-1; j_call: TRBJ2-2; d_call: .; clone_size: many; cdr3_aa: CASSLALDSQTGELFF; cdr3_nt: TGCGCCAGCAGCTTGGCCTTAGACTCACAGACCGGGGAGCTGTTTTTT
v_call: TRBV5-1; j_call: TRBJ2-3; d_call: .; clone_size: many; cdr3_aa: CASRSDTTDTQYF; cdr3_nt: TGCGCCAGCCGATCGGACACCACAGATACGCAGTATTTT
v_call: TRBV7-9; j_call: TRBJ1-2; d_call: TRBD1; clone_size: .; cdr3_aa: CASSLGGQELWRAYGYTF; cdr3_nt: TGTGCCAGCAGCTTAGGGGGACAGGAGTTATGGAGGGCCTATGGCTACACCTTC
v_call: TRBV7-3; j_call: TRBJ1-1; d_call: .; clone_size: many; cdr3_aa: CASSFQTMNTEAFF; cdr3_nt: TGTGCCAGCAGCTTCCAGACCATGAACACTGAAGCTTTCTTT
v_call: TRBV7-2; j_call: TRBJ2-3; d_call: TRBD2; clone_size: .; cdr3_aa: CASSLNPSGRFNADTQYF; cdr3_nt: TGTGCCAGCAGCTTAAATCCTAGCGGGAGATTCAACGCAGATACGCAGTATTTT
v_call: TRBV9; j_call: TRBJ1-1; d_call: .; clone_size: many; cdr3_aa: CASSQTGGGLNTEAFF; cdr3_nt: TGTGCCAGCAGCCAGACGGGGGGGGGATTGAACACTGAAGCTTTCTTT
v_call: TRBV3-1; j_call: TRBJ1-1; d_call: .; clone_size: many; cdr3_aa: CASSPRVRGTEAFF; cdr3_nt: TGTGCCAGCAGCCCCCGTGTAAGGGGCACTGAAGCTTTCTTT
v_call: TRBV12-3/TRBV12-4; j_call: TRBJ2-5; d_call: .; clone_size: few; cdr3_aa: CASSSGALETQYF; cdr3_nt: TGTGCCAGCAGTTCTGGGGCATTGGAGACCCAGTACTTC
v_call: TRBV6-9; j_call: TRBJ1-2; d_call: .; clone_size: many; cdr3_aa: CASSYPIWHASTNYGYTF; cdr3_nt: TGTGCCAGCAGTTACCCAATCTGGCACGCCTCTACTAACTATGGCTACACCTTC
v_call: TRBV7-9; j_call: TRBJ1-2; d_call: .; clone_size: many; cdr3_aa: CASSAPDGGGGYGYTF; cdr3_nt: TGTGCCAGCAGCGCACCCGATGGAGGCGGAGGCTATGGCTACACCTTC
v_call: TRBV3-1; j_call: TRBJ1-1; d_call: .; clone_size: many; cdr3_aa: CASSQRVDTEAFF; cdr3_nt: TGTGCCAGCAGCCAAAGGGTGGACACTGAAGCTTTCTTT
v_call: TRBV5-1; j_call: TRBJ1-2; d_call: .; clone_size: .; cdr3_aa: CASVGGLFYTF; cdr3_nt: TGCGCCAGCGTCGGGGGCCTTTTCTACACCTTC
v_call: TRBV20-1; j_call: TRBJ2-3; d_call: .; clone_size: many; cdr3_aa: CSGGVAESTDTQYF; cdr3_nt: TGCAGTGGCGGGGTAGCGGAGAGCACAGATACGCAGTATTTT
v_call: TRBV29-1; j_call: TRBJ2-1; d_call: .; clone_size: .; cdr3_aa: CSVERAAGHNEQFF; cdr3_nt: TGCAGCGTTGAAAGGGCGGCAGGGCATAATGAGCAGTTCTTC
v_call: TRBV9; j_call: TRBJ2-1; d_call: TRBD2; clone_size: .; cdr3_aa: CASSPGTSGGGNEQFF; cdr3_nt: TGTGCCAGCAGTCCCGGGACTAGCGGGGGGGGCAATGAGCAGTTCTTC